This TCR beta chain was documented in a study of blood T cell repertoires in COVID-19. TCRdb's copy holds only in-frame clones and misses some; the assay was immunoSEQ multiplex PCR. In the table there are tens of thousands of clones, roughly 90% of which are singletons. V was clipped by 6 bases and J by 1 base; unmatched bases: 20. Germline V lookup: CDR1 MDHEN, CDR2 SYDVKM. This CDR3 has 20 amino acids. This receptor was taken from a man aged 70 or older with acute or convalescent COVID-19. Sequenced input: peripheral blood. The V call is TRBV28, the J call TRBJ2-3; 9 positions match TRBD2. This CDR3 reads CASSTRPGGGATSGTDTQYF. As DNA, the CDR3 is TGTGCCAGCAGCACCCGTCCTGGCGGGGGGGCGACGAGCGGCACAGATACGCAGTATTTT.